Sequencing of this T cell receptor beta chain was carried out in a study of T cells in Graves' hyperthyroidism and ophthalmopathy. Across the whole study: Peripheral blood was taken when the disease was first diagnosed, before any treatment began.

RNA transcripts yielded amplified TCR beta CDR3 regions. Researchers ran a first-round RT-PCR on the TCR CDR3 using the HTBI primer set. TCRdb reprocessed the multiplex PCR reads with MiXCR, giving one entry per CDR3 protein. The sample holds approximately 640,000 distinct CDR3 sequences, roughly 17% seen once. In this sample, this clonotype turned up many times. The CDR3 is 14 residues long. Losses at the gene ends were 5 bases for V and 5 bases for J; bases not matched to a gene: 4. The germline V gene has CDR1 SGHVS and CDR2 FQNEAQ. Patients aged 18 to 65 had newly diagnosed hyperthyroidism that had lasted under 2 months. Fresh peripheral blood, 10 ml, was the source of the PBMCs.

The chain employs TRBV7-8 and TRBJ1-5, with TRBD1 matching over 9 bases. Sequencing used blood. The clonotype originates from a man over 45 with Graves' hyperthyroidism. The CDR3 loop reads CASSLGQGHQPQHF. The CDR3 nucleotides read TGTGCCAGCAGCCTCGGACAGGGGCATCAGCCCCAGCATTTT.